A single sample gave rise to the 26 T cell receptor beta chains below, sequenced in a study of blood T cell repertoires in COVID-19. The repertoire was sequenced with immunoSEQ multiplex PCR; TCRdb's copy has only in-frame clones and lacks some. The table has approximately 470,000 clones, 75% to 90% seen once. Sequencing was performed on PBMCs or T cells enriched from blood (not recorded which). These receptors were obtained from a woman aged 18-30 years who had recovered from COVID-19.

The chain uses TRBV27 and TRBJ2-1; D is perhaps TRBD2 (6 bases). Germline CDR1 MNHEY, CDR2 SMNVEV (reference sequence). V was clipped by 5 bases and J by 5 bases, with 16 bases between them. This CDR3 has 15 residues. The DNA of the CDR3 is TGTGCCAGCAGTCGCGGCGGGACGGTAAACAATGAGCAGTTCTTC. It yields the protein CASSRGGTVNNEQFF.

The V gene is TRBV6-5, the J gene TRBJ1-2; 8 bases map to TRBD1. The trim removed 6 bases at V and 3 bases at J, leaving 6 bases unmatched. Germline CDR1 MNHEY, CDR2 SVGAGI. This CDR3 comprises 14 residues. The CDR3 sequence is CASRLQGVDYGYTF. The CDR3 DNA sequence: TGTGCCAGCAGACTACAGGGGGTGGACTATGGCTACACCTTC.

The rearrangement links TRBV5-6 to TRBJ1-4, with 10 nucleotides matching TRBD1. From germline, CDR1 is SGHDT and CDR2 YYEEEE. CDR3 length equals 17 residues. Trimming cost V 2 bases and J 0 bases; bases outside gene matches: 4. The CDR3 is CASSFGQGVTTNEKLFF. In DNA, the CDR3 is TGTGCCAGCAGCTTTGGACAGGGGGTGACAACTAATGAAAAACTGTTTTTT.

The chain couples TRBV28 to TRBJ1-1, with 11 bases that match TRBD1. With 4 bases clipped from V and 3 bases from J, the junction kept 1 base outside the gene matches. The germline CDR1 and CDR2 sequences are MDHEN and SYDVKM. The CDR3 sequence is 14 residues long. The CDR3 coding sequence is TGTGCCAGCAGTTGGGACAGGGGGTACACTGAAGCTTTCTTT. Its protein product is CASSWDRGYTEAFF.

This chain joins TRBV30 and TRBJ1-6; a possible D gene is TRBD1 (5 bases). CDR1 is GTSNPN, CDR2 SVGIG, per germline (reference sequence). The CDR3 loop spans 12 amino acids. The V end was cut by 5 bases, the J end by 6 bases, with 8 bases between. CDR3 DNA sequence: TGTGCCTGGGGCGACAGTAATTCACCCCTCCACTTT. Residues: CAWGDSNSPLHF.

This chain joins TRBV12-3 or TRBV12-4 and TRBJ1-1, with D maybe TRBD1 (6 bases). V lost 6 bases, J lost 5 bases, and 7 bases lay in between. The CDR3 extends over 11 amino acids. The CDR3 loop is CASRQGTEAFF. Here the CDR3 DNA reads TGTGCCAGCAGGCAGGGGACTGAAGCTTTCTTT.

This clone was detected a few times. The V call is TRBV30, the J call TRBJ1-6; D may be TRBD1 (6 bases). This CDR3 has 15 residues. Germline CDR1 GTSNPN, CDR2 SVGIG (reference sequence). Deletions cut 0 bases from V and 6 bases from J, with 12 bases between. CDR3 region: CAWSVRGQGNSPLHF. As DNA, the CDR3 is TGTGCCTGGAGTGTGCGGGGGCAGGGTAATTCACCCCTCCACTTT. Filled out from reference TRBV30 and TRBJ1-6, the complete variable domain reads SQTIHQWPATLVQPVGSPLSLECTVEGTSNPNLYWYRQAAGRGLQLLFYSVGIGQISSEVPQNLSASRPQDRQFILSSKKLLLSDSGFYLCAWSVRGQGNSPLHFGNGTRLTVT.

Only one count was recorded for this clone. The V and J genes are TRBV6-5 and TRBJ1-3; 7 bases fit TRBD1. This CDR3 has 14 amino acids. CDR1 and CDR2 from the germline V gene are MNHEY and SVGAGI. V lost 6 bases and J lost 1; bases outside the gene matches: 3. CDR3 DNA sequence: TGTGCCAGCAGGATGGACAGGTCTGGAAACACCATATATTTT. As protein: CASRMDRSGNTIYF.

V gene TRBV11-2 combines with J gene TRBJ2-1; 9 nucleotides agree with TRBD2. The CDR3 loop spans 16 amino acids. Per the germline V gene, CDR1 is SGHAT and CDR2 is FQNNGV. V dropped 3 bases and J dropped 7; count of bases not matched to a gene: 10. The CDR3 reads CASSLRAGGRENEQFF. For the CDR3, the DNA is TGTGCCAGCAGCTTGCGGGCGGGGGGGCGAGAAAATGAGCAGTTCTTC.

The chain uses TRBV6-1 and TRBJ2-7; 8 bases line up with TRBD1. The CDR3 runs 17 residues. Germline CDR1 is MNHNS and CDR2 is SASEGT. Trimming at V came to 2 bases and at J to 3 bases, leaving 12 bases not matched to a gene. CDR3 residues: CASSEYSWGTGYYEQYF. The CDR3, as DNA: TGTGCCAGCAGTGAATATTCTTGGGGGACAGGTTACTACGAGCAGTACTTC.

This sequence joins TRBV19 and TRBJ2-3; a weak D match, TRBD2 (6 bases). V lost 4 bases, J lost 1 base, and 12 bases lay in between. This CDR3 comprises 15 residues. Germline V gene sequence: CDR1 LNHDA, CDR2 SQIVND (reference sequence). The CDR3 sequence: CASSKPGLGTDTQYF. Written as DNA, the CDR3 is TGTGCCAGTAGTAAACCGGGACTGGGCACAGATACGCAGTATTTT. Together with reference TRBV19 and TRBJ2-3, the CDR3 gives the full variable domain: DGGITQSPKYLFRKEGQNVTLSCEQNLNHDAMYWYRQDPGQGLRLIYYSQIVNDFQKGDIAEGYSVSREKKESFPLTVTSAQKNPTAFYLCASSKPGLGTDTQYFGPGTRLTVL.

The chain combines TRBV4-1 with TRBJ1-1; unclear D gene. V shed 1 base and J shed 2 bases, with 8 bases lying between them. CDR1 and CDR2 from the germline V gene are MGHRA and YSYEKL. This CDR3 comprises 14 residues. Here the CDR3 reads CASSQVLTNTEAFF. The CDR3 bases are TGCGCCAGCAGCCAAGTCTTAACTAACACTGAAGCTTTCTTT.

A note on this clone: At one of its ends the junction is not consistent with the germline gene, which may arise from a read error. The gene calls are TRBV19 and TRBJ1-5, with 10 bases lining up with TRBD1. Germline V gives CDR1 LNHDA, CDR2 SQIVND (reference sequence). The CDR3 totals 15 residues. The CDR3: CATSWTGGSGQPQHF. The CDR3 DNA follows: TGTGCCACTAGTTGGACAGGGGGTTCGGGTCAGCCCCAGCATTTT.

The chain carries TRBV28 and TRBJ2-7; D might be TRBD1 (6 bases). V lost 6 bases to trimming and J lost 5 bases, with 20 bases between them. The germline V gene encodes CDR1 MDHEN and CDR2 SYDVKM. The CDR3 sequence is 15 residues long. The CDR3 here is CASRSTGIEGNEQYF. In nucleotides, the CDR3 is TGTGCCAGCAGGTCAACAGGGATCGAGGGTAACGAGCAGTACTTC.

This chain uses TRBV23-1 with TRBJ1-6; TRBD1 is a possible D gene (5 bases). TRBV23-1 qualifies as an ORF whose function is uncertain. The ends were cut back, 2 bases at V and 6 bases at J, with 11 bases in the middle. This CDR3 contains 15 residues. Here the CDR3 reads CASSQIQGGNSPLHF. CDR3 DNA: TGCGCCAGCAGTCAAATTCAGGGAGGTAATTCACCCCTCCACTTT.

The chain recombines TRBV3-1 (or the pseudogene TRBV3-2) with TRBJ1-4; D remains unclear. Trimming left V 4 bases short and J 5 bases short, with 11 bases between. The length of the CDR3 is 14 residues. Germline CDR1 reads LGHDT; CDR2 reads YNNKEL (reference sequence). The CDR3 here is CASSLNAKNEKLFF. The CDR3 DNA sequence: TGTGCCAGCAGCCTAAATGCGAAAAATGAAAAACTGTTTTTT.

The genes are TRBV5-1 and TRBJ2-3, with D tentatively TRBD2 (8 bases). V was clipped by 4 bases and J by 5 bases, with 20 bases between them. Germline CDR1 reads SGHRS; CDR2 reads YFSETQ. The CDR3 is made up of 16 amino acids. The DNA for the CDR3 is TGCGCCAGCAGCAAACAGGGGAGCGGGGGACGAGATACGCAGTATTTT. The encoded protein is CASSKQGSGGRDTQYF.

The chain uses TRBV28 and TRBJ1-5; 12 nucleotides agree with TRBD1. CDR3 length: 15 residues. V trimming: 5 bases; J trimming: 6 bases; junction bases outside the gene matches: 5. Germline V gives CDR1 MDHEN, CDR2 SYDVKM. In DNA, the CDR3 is TGTGCCAGCAGTACGGGACAGGGGGCTAGTCAGCCCCAGCATTTT. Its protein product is CASSTGQGASQPQHF.

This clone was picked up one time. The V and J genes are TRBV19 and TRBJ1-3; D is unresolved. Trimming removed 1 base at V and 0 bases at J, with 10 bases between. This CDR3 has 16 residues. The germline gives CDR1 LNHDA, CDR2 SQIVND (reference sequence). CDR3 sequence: CASSIVAEPSGNTIYF. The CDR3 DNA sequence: TGTGCCAGTAGTATAGTGGCGGAGCCCTCTGGAAACACCATATATTTT.

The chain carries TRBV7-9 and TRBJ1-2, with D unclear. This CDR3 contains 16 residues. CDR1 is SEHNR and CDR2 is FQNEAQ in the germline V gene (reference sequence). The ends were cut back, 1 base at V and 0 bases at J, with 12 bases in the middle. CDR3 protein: CASSLEVGRPNYGYTF. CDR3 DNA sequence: TGTGCCAGCAGCTTAGAAGTCGGCAGGCCTAACTATGGCTACACCTTC.

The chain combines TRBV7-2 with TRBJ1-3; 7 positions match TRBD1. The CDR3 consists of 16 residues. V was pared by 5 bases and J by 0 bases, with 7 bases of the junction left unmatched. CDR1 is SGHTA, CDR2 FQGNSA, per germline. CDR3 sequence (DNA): TGTGCCAGCAGCCCCTGGACAGGCTCCTCTGGAAACACCATATATTTT. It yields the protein CASSPWTGSSGNTIYF.

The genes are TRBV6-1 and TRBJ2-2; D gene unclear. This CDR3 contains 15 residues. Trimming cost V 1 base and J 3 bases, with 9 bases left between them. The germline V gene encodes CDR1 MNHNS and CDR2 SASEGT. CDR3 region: CASSEVISHTGELFF. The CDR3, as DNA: TGTGCCAGCAGTGAAGTTATATCTCACACCGGGGAGCTGTTTTTT.

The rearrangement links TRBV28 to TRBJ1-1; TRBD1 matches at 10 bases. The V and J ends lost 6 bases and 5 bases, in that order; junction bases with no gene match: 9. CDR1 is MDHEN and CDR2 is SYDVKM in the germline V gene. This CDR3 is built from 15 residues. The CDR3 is CASRTTGTGVTEAFF. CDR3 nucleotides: TGTGCCAGCAGAACGACCGGGACAGGGGTAACTGAAGCTTTCTTT.

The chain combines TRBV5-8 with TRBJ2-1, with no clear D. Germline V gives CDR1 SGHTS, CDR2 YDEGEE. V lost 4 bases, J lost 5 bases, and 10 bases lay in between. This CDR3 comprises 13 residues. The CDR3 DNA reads TGTGCCAGCAGCCTGGACGCGAACAATGAGCAGTTCTTC. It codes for CASSLDANNEQFF.

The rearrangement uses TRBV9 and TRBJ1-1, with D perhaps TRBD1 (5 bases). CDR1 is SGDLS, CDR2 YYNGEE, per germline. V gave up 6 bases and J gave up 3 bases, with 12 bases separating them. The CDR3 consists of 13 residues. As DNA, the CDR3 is TGTGCCAGCACCGCCCCGGGGGACACTGAAGCTTTCTTT. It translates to CASTAPGDTEAFF.

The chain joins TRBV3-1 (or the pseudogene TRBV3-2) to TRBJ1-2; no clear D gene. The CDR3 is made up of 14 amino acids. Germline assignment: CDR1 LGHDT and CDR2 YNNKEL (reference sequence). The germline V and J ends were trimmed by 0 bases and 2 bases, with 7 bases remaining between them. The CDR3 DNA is TGTGCCAGCAGCCAAGAGAGGAGGAACTATGGCTACACCTTC. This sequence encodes CASSQERRNYGYTF.